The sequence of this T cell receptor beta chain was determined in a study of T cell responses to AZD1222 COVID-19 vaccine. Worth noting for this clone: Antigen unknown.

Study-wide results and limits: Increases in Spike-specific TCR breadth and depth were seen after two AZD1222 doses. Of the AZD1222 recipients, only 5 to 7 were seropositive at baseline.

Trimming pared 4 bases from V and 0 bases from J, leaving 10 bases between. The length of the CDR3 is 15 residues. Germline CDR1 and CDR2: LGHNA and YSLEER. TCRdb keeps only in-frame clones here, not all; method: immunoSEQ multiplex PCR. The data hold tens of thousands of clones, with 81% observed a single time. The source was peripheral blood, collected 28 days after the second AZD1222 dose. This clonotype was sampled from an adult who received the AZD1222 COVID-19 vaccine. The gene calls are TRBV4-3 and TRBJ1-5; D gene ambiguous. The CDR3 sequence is CASSPDIVSNQPQHF. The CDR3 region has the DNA TGCGCCAGCAGCCCTGACATAGTTAGCAATCAGCCCCAGCATTTT.